These T cell receptor beta chains were read from a single sample in a study of T cells in Graves' hyperthyroidism and ophthalmopathy. TCRdb itself ran the multiplex PCR reads through MiXCR, one entry per CDR3 protein. Among roughly 250,000 distinct CDR3 sequences, approximately 21% were seen once, and the ten largest hold 64%. The sequencing sample was made of blood. The source is a man aged 25 to 40 with Graves' ophthalmopathy. Each CDR3 is given without its conserved first and last residue.

J: TRBJ1-2
V: TRBV7-3
CDR3: ASSPGLQRLDYGYT

J: TRBJ2-1
V: TRBV11-2
CDR3: ASSSPTGNNEQF

J: TRBJ2-7
V: TRBV7-9
CDR3: ASSSYGGSTYEQY

J: TRBJ2-7
V: TRBV4-1
CDR3: ASSIGPSSYEQY

J: TRBJ1-1
V: TRBV10-1
CDR3: ASSESLQEGEAF

J: TRBJ1-2
V: TRBV7-8
CDR3: ASSLMEGGGYT

J: TRBJ1-1
V: TRBV6-1
CDR3: ASSETVNTEAF

J: TRBJ2-3
V: TRBV7-2
CDR3: ASSLRLAGVPDTQY

J: TRBJ2-6
V: TRBV6-2/TRBV6-3
CDR3: ASSYTPGGNSGANVLT

J: TRBJ2-2
V: TRBV7-2
CDR3: ASSLGFNTGELF

J: TRBJ2-7
V: TRBV2
CDR3: ASRRPGEQY

J: TRBJ2-5
V: TRBV12-3/TRBV12-4
CDR3: ASGVWGETQY

J: TRBJ2-2
V: TRBV7-9
CDR3: ASSLTEQGDTGELF

J: TRBJ1-2
V: TRBV11-3
CDR3: ASSPGYGSGYT

J: TRBJ2-7
V: TRBV20-1
CDR3: SASPSYEQY

J: TRBJ2-3
V: TRBV2
CDR3: ASREDTDTQY

J: TRBJ2-1
V: TRBV18
CDR3: ASSTGRSSYNEQF

J: TRBJ1-2
V: TRBV12-3/TRBV12-4
CDR3: ASNLGTNSYGYT

J: TRBJ2-3
V: TRBV11-2
CDR3: ASSRSTRSDTQY

J: TRBJ1-6
V: TRBV2
CDR3: ASGVSLH

J: TRBJ2-1
V: TRBV5-1
CDR3: ASSSLAGGGHNEQF

J: TRBJ1-6
V: TRBV12-3/TRBV12-4
CDR3: ASSPGLDNSPLH

J: TRBJ2-4
V: TRBV3-1
CDR3: ASSQEGVGNIQY

J: TRBJ2-5
V: TRBV7-2
CDR3: ASSPTGVRETQY

J: TRBJ1-2
V: TRBV25-1
CDR3: ASSDPGQGNYGYT

J: TRBJ1-1
V: TRBV6-5
CDR3: ASSYGSAEAF

J: TRBJ2-5
V: TRBV13
CDR3: ASSSNSQTAGETQY

J: TRBJ2-3
V: TRBV20-1
CDR3: SASRAGTESTDTQY

J: TRBJ2-1
V: TRBV20-1
CDR3: SIEGLAGNNEQF

J: TRBJ1-4
V: TRBV28
CDR3: ASSLQGGGHEKLF

J: TRBJ2-3
V: TRBV11-3
CDR3: ASSLGGGRADTQY

J: TRBJ2-4
V: TRBV4-1
CDR3: ASSRGLVDIQY

J: TRBJ1-4
V: TRBV28
CDR3: ASRADGGTNEKLF

J: TRBJ2-1
V: TRBV10-3
CDR3: AISESGTGGWIEQF

J: TRBJ2-1
V: TRBV20-1
CDR3: SASGLGSGDSSGSGNEQF

J: TRBJ1-5
V: TRBV7-9
CDR3: ASSLTGGDQPQH

J: TRBJ2-7
V: TRBV7-2
CDR3: ASSRDLTPGEQY

J: TRBJ2-3
V: TRBV27
CDR3: ASSLRDPLGTDTQY

J: TRBJ2-7
V: TRBV18
CDR3: ASSTSYEQY

J: TRBJ2-7
V: TRBV12-3/TRBV12-4
CDR3: ASSVYPGLGPYEQY

J: TRBJ1-2
V: TRBV19
CDR3: ASSIKPRSNYGYT

J: TRBJ2-3
V: TRBV7-2
CDR3: ASSSGQTSTDTQY

J: TRBJ2-1
V: TRBV5-5
CDR3: ASSSPGSGGGEQF